This TCR beta chain was recorded in a study of T-cell reconstitution after alpha-beta-depleted transplantation in children. The germline CDR1 and CDR2 sequences are SGDLS and YYNGEE. Trimming at V came to 3 bases and at J to 14 bases, leaving 10 bases not matched to a gene. The CDR3 loop spans 13 amino acids. Unique molecular identifiers tagged the TCRbeta library. TCRdb used MiXCR to reprocess the PCR reads, holding one entry per CDR3 protein. The sample carries about 500,000 distinct CDR3 sequences, over 25% recorded once. This material consisted of PBMCs from the stem cell graft donor, taken from the stem cell graft. This sequence originates from a human donor who donated a stem cell graft to a child with aplastic anemia. The chain couples TRBV9 to TRBJ2-1; 8 bases line up with TRBD1. The CDR3 DNA sequence: TGTGCCAGCAGCGGACAGGGGCGACGTAATAAGTTCTTC. This codes for CASSGQGRRNKFF.